This TCR beta chain is from a study of blood T cell repertoires in COVID-19. The germline V gene encodes CDR1 MGHDK and CDR2 SYGVNS. The CDR3 is made up of 15 amino acids. The V end was cut by 5 bases, the J end by 3 bases, with 14 bases between. Repertoires were generated with immunoSEQ multiplex PCR, while TCRdb's copy carries only in-frame clones and drops some. The sample lists fewer than 50,000 clones, around 82% seen once, with under 35% in the top ten. The clonotype originates from a woman older than 75 with acute or convalescent COVID-19. Sequencing was carried out using peripheral blood. The J gene is TRBJ2-1, the V gene TRBV25-1, with a possible D match to TRBD2 (6 bases). The CDR3 here is CASSLPGGVYNEQFF. CDR3 in DNA: TGTGCCAGCAGTCTCCCTGGCGGGGTCTACAATGAGCAGTTCTTC.